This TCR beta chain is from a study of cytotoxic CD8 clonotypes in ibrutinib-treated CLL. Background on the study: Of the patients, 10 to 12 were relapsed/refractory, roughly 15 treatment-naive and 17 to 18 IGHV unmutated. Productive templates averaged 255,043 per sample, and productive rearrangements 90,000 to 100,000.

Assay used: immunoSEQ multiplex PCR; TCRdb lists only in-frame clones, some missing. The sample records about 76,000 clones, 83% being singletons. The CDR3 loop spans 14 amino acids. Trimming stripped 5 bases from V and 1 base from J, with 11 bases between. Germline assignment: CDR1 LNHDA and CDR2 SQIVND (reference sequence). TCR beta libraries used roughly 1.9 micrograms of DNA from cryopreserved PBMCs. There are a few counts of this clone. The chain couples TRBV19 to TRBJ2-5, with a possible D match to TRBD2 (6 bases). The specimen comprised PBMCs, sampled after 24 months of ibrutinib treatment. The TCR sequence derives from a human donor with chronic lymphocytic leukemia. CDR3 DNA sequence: TGTGCCAGTAGTCCCCGGCGGGGCCAAGAGACCCAGTACTTC. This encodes CASSPRRGQETQYF.